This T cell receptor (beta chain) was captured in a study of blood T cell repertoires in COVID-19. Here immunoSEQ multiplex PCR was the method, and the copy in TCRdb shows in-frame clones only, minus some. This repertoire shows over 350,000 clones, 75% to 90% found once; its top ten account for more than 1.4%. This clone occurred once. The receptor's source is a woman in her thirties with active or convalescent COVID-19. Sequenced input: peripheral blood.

As DNA, the CDR3 is TGTGCCAGCAGCTTGTGGGGGCGCCAAGAGACCCAGTACTTC. Its translation is CASSLWGRQETQYF. The V and J genes are TRBV5-8 and TRBJ2-5; possibly TRBD1 for D (6 bases). The CDR3 contains 14 residues. Germline V gene lookup returns CDR1 SGHTS and CDR2 YDEGEE. The V gene lost 1 base and the J gene lost 1 base, with 8 bases spanning the gap.